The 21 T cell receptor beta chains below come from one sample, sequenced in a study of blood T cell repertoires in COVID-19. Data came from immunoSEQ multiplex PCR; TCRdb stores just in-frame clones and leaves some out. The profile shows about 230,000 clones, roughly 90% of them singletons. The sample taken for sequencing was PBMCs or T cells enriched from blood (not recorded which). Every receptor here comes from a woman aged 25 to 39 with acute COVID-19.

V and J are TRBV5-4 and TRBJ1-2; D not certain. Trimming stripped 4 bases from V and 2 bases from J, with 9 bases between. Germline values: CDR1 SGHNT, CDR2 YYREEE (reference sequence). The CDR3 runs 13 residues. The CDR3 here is CASSLPVNYGYTF. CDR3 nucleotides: TGTGCCAGCAGCCTTCCCGTAAACTATGGCTACACCTTC.

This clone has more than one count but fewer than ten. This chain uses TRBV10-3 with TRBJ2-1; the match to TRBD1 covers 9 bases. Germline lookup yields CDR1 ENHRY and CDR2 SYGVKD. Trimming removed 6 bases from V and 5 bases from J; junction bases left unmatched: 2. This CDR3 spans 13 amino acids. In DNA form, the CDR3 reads TGTGCCATCAGCAGGACAGGGGACAATGAGCAGTTCTTC. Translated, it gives CAISRTGDNEQFF.

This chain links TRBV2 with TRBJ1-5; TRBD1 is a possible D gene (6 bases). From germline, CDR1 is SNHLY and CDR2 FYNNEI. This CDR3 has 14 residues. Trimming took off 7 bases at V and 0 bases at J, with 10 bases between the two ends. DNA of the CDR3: TGTGCCAGCAATGGACAGATTAGCAATCAGCCCCAGCATTTT. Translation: CASNGQISNQPQHF.

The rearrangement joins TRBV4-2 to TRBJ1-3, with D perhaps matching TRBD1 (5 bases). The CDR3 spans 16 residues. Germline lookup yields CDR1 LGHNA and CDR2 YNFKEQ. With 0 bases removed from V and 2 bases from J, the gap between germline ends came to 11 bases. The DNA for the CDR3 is TGTGCCAGCAGCCAAGATAGGGGTACCACTGGAAACACCATATATTTT. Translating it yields CASSQDRGTTGNTIYF.

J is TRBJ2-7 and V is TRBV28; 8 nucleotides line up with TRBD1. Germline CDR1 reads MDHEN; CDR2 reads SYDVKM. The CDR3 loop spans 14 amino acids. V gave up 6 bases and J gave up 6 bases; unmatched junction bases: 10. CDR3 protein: CASSPQGALSEQYF. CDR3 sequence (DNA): TGTGCCAGCAGCCCTCAGGGGGCGTTATCCGAGCAGTACTTC.

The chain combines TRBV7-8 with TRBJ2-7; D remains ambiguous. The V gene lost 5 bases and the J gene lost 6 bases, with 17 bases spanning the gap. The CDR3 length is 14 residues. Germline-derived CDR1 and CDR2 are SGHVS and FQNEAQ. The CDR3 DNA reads TGTGCCAGCAGCGGCTCCTCTGGGCTCTCCGAGCAGTACTTC. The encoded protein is CASSGSSGLSEQYF.

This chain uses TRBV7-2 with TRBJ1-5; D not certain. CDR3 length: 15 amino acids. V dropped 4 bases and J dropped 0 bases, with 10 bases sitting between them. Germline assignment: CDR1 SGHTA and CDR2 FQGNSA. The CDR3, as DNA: TGTGCCAGCAGCTCTACCGGGTATAGCAATCAGCCCCAGCATTTT. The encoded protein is CASSSTGYSNQPQHF.

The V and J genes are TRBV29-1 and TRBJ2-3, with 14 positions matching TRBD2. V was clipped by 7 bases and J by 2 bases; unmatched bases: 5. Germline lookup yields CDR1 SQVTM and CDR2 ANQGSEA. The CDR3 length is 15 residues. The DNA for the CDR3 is TGCAGCGGAGGGACTAGCGGGGGTCTCACAGATACGCAGTATTTT. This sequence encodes CSGGTSGGLTDTQYF.

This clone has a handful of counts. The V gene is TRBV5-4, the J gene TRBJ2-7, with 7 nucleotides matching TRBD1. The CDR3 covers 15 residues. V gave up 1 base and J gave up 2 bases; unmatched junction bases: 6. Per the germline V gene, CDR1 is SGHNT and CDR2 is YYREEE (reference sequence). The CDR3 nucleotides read TGTGCCAGCAGCTTGCGGGACAGATCCCCCTACGAGCAGTACTTC. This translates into CASSLRDRSPYEQYF.

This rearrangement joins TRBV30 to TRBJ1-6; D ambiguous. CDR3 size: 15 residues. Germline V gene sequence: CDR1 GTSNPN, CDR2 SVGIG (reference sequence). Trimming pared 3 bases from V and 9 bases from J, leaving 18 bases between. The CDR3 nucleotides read TGTGCCTGGAGACCCACGGGGAGGGTTGGTTCACCCCTCCACTTT. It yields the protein CAWRPTGRVGSPLHF.

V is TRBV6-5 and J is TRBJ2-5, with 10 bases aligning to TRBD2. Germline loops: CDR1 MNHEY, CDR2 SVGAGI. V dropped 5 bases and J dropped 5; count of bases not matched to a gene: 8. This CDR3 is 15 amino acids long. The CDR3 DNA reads TGTGCCAGCAGTCCGAGTAGCGGGGGGCCCGAGACCCAGTACTTC. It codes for CASSPSSGGPETQYF.

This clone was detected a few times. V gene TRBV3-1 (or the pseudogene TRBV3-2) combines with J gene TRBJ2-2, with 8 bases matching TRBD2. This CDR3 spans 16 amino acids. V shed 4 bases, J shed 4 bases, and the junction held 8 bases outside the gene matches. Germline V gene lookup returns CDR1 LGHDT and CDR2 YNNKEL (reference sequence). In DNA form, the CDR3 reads TGTGCCAGCAGCCCCTGGACTAGCCGGGCCACCGGGGAGCTGTTTTTT. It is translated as CASSPWTSRATGELFF.

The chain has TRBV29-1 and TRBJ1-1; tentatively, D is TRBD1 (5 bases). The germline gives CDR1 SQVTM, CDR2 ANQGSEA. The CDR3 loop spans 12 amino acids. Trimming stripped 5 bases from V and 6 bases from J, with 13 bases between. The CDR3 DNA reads TGCAGCGTTCAGGGATCCGGACCTGAAGCTTTCTTT. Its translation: CSVQGSGPEAFF.

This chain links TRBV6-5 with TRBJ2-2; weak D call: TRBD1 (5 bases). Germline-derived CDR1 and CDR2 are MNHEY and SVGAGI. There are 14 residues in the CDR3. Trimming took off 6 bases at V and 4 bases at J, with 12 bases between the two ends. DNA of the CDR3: TGTGCCAGCAGATCGGACAAGTTCACCGGGGAGCTGTTTTTT. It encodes CASRSDKFTGELFF.

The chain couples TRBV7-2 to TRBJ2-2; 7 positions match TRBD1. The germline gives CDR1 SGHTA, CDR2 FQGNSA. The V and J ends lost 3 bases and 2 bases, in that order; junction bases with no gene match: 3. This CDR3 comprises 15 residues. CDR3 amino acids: CASSFGTVNTGELFF. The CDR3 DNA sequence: TGTGCCAGCAGCTTTGGGACAGTTAACACCGGGGAGCTGTTTTTT.

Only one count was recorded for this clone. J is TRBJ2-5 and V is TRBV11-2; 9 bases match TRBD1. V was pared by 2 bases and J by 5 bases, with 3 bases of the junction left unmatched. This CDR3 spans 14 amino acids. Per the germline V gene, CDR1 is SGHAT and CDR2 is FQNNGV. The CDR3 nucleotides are TGTGCCAGCAGCTTAAGCACAGGGGGCGAGACCCAGTACTTC. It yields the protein CASSLSTGGETQYF. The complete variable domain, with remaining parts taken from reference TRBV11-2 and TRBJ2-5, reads EAGVAQSPRYKIIEKRQSVAFWCNPISGHATLYWYQQILGQGPKLLIQFQNNGVVDDSQLPKDRFSAERLKGVDSTLKIQPAKLEDSAVYLCASSLSTGGETQYFGPGTRLLVL.

The CDR3 loop reads CASSAHSGGRDNEQFF. CDR3 bases: TGTGCCAGCAGCGCGCATAGCGGGGGGCGGGACAATGAGCAGTTCTTC. This chain joins TRBV11-2 and TRBJ2-1; the match to TRBD2 covers 10 bases. CDR1 is SGHAT and CDR2 is FQNNGV in the germline V gene. The CDR3 is 16 residues long. Trimming cost V 5 bases and J 5 bases; bases outside gene matches: 9.

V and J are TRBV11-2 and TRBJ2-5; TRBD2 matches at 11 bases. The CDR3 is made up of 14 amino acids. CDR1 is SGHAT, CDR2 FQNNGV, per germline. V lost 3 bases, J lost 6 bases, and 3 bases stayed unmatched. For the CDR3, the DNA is TGTGCCAGCAGCTTGACTAGCGGGGTGAAGACCCAGTACTTC. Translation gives CASSLTSGVKTQYF.

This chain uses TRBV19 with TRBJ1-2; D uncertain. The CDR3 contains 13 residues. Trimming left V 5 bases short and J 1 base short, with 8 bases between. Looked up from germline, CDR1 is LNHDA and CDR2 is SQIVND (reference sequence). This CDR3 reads CASSPRGNYGYTF. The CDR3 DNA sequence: TGTGCCAGTAGTCCCCGGGGTAACTATGGCTACACCTTC.

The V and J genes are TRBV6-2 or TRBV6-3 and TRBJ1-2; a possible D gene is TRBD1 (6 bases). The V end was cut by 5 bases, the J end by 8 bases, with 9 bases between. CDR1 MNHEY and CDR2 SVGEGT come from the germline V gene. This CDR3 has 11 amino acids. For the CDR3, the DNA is TGTGCCAGCAGTAACAGGGTCGGCTACACCTTC. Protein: CASSNRVGYTF.

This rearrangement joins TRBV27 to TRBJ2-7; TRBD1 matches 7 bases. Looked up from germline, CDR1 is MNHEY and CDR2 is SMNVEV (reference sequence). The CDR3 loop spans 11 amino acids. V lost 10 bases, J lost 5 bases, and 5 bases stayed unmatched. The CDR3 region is CATSTGNEQYF. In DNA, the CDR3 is TGTGCCACCTCGACAGGGAACGAGCAGTACTTC.